This T cell receptor beta chain derives from a study of cytomegalovirus exposure and HLA in healthy donors. At the level of the study: The study's early data release held roughly 91 million unique TCRs from HLA-typed donors. Among the approximately 370 donors who were genotyped, about 80% fell in the genetic ancestry cluster that is associated with self-reported Caucasian donors. Study conclusions and caveats: Looking again later, the authors saw that most CMV-associated TCR beta chains seemed HLA-restricted. Cytomegalovirus status, reportedly, was diagnosed with high specificity and sensitivity by the classifier.

In its sample, this clone is medium-sized (0.01 to 0.1%). The antigen is unknown. Other DNA sequences in the same sample also yield this CDR3. 13 Jbeta primers and 60 Vbeta primers were used for the PCR. Profiled with immunoSEQ multiplex PCR; TCRdb holds only in-frame clones, not every one. The profile covers 150,000 to 200,000 clones, with about 81% appearing a single time and approximately 2.1% taken by the ten largest. Trimming cost V 0 bases and J 2 bases, with 5 bases left between them. Germline V gene lookup returns CDR1 GTSNPN and CDR2 SVGIG (reference sequence). The CDR3 spans 13 residues. The rearrangement joins TRBV30 to TRBJ1-5, with a possible D match to TRBD1 (5 bases). Sequences were obtained from PBMCs. This TCR was sampled from a woman under 30 in good health and CMV-seronegative. The CDR3, as DNA: TGTGCCTGGAGTGTACAGGGCAATCAGCCCCAGCATTTT. Its translation is CAWSVQGNQPQHF. The full variable domain, in which reference TRBV30 and TRBJ1-5 provide the parts outside the CDR3, is SQTIHQWPATLVQPVGSPLSLECTVEGTSNPNLYWYRQAAGRGLQLLFYSVGIGQISSEVPQNLSASRPQDRQFILSSKKLLLSDSGFYLCAWSVQGNQPQHFGDGTRLSIL.